The 18 T cell receptor beta chains given below trace back to one sample, sequenced in a study of CD8+ T cells in alopecia areata. Treatment described: oral pan-JAK inhibitor, 5-10 mg twice daily. Following extraction, RNA underwent reverse transcription to cDNA, which served as the sequencing template. The assay was immunoSEQ multiplex PCR, and TCRdb's table has in-frame clones only and misses some. This table has some 200,000 clones, around 43% appearing once. The starting material was CD4+ T cells sorted from blood, obtained around week 37, from a patient treated with tofacitinib. These receptors originate from a human donor with alopecia areata.

A few counts support this clone. V gene TRBV30 combines with J gene TRBJ2-6; no definite D call. From germline, CDR1 is GTSNPN and CDR2 SVGIG (reference sequence). V lost 2 bases and J 4 bases, leaving 9 bases between the germline ends. The CDR3 loop spans 14 amino acids. The CDR3 spells CAWSFGEGANVLTF. CDR3 nucleotide sequence: TGTGCCTGGAGTTTCGGAGAAGGGGCCAACGTCCTGACTTTC.

This clone has a count of ten or more. This chain connects TRBV2 to TRBJ2-7; no clear D. The CDR3 is 15 amino acids. Per the germline V gene, CDR1 is SNHLY and CDR2 is FYNNEI. V was clipped by 5 bases and J by 0 bases, with 14 bases between them. DNA of the CDR3: TGTGCCAGCAGTCGGACGGGCGTCAGCTCCTACGAGCAGTACTTC. It codes for CASSRTGVSSYEQYF.

The sample holds a few counts of this clone. The V gene is TRBV2, the J gene TRBJ1-5, with a tentative D call TRBD1 (5 bases). The CDR3 sequence is 14 residues long. V was clipped by 6 bases and J by 2 bases, with 11 bases between them. Germline values: CDR1 SNHLY, CDR2 FYNNEI. CDR3 in DNA: TGTGCCAGCAGCCGGGACGTTGGCAATCAGCCCCAGCATTTT. Protein sequence: CASSRDVGNQPQHF.

V gene TRBV6-1 combines with J gene TRBJ2-3; D is ambiguous. Trimming stripped 2 bases from V and 6 bases from J, with 9 bases between. Germline CDR1 and CDR2: MNHNS and SASEGT. CDR3 size: 13 residues. The CDR3, as DNA: TGTGCCAGCAGTGAATCGGTTGGTGATACGCAGTATTTT. This gives the protein CASSESVGDTQYF.

This chain uses TRBV7-9 with TRBJ2-7, with 9 nucleotides matching TRBD1. There are 15 residues in the CDR3. The germline gives CDR1 SEHNR, CDR2 FQNEAQ (reference sequence). V gave up 5 bases and J gave up 2 bases; unmatched junction bases: 7. For the CDR3, the DNA is TGTGCCAGCAGCCTTACGGGGACAGGGACCTACGAGCAGTACTTC. Translation gives CASSLTGTGTYEQYF. Drawing the rest from reference TRBV7-9 and TRBJ2-7, the complete variable domain is DTGVSQNPRHKITKRGQNVTFRCDPISEHNRLYWYRQTLGQGPEFLTYFQNEAQLEKSRLLSDRFSAERPKGSFSTLEIQRTEQGDSAMYLCASSLTGTGTYEQYFGPGTRLTVT.

This clone was picked up a small number of times. This chain links TRBV28 with TRBJ2-2; D unresolved. The V gene lost 7 bases and the J gene lost 2 bases, with 14 bases spanning the gap. The CDR3 contains 15 residues. Germline V lookup: CDR1 MDHEN, CDR2 SYDVKM. The CDR3, as DNA: TGTGCCAGCACCCCCTCTAGTTCCAACACCGGGGAGCTGTTTTTT. This translates into CASTPSSSNTGELFF.

This clone was seen a few times. Germline is not matched at one junction end, which may reflect a read error. The V gene is TRBV4-1, the J gene TRBJ2-1; perhaps TRBD2 as D (6 bases). Per germline, CDR1 MGHRA and CDR2 YSYEKL. This CDR3 comprises 13 residues. The CDR3 sequence: CASSPMGGNEQFF. CDR3 in DNA: TGTGCCAGCAGCCCGATGGGGGGCAATGAGCAGTTCTTC.

This clone was detected a few times. This sequence joins TRBV9 and TRBJ2-5; 12 bases agree with TRBD2. The CDR3 totals 16 residues. Germline V CDR1 and CDR2: SGDLS, YYNGEE. J gave up 4 bases and V 5 bases, and 9 bases lay outside the gene matches. CDR3 residues: CASSLAGGLAGETQYF. The DNA of the CDR3 is TGTGCCAGCAGTTTAGCGGGGGGACTAGCGGGAGAGACCCAGTACTTC. The full variable domain, with the rest looked up from reference TRBV9 and TRBJ2-5, is DSGVTQTPKHLITATGQRVTLRCSPRSGDLSVYWYQQSLDQGLQFLIQYYNGEERAKGNILERFSAQQFPDLHSELNLSSLELGDSALYFCASSLAGGLAGETQYFGPGTRLLVL.

This clone was observed a few times. The chain employs TRBV29-1 and TRBJ2-4; TRBD1 agrees at 7 bases. Germline assignment: CDR1 SQVTM and CDR2 ANQGSEA. Unmatched junction bases numbered 2, after V lost 4 bases and J lost 5 bases. This CDR3 has 12 amino acids. Here the CDR3 DNA reads TGCAGCGTTGCAGGGGGTGAAAACATTCAGTACTTC. This translates into CSVAGGENIQYF.

A word on this clone: This sample also contains other DNA sequences that code for the same CDR3. The rearrangement uses TRBV30 and TRBJ1-4; D is possibly TRBD1 (5 bases). Germline values: CDR1 GTSNPN, CDR2 SVGIG (reference sequence). The CDR3 is 15 residues long. The V end was cut by 3 bases, the J end by 4 bases, with 15 bases between. CDR3 amino acids: CAWSVKGPFNEKLFF. In nucleotides, the CDR3 is TGTGCCTGGAGCGTTAAGGGGCCCTTTAATGAAAAACTGTTTTTT. Full variable domain (remainder filled in from reference TRBV30 and TRBJ1-4): SQTIHQWPATLVQPVGSPLSLECTVEGTSNPNLYWYRQAAGRGLQLLFYSVGIGQISSEVPQNLSASRPQDRQFILSSKKLLLSDSGFYLCAWSVKGPFNEKLFFGSGTQLSVL.

The genes are TRBV4-1 and TRBJ1-2, with unresolved D. V lost 0 bases and J lost 8, with 13 bases in between. Germline CDR1 reads MGHRA; CDR2 reads YSYEKL. The CDR3 sequence is 14 residues long. The CDR3 loop reads CASSQESLVGGYTF. In DNA, the CDR3 is TGCGCCAGCAGCCAAGAATCCCTAGTTGGCGGCTACACCTTC.

The chain combines TRBV5-4 with TRBJ2-5; D remains unclear. V was pared by 1 base and J by 5 bases, with 6 bases between. In germline, CDR1 is SGHNT, CDR2 YYREEE (reference sequence). The CDR3 contains 12 residues. The DNA for the CDR3 is TGTGCCAGCAGCTTGCGCTGGGAGACCCAGTACTTC. Translation: CASSLRWETQYF.

This clone has just a few counts. The V and J genes are TRBV2 and TRBJ1-2, with D possibly TRBD1 on 5 matching bases. The CDR3 is 14 residues long. CDR1 and CDR2 from the germline V gene are SNHLY and FYNNEI. V gave up 4 bases and J gave up 5 bases, with 14 bases separating them. CDR3: CASSADGTDYGYTF. In DNA, the CDR3 is TGTGCCAGCAGTGCCGACGGGACGGATTATGGCTACACCTTC.

The rearrangement joins TRBV7-9 to TRBJ1-2; D unclear. CDR3 length: 12 residues. The V end lost 5 bases, the J end lost 12 bases, and 16 bases lay between the germline ends. Germline V CDR1 and CDR2: SEHNR, FQNEAQ (reference sequence). CDR3 protein: CASSPLQGEDTF. As DNA, the CDR3 is TGTGCCAGCAGCCCCCTCCAAGGAGAAGACACCTTC.

This clone came up a few times. CDR3 sequence (DNA): TGTGCCAGCTCGTCCACAGGGACCAGGACCTCTGAAGCTTTCTTT. Translating it yields CASSSTGTRTSEAFF. This chain uses TRBV18 with TRBJ1-1, with D possibly matching TRBD1 (6 bases). Trimming cost V 6 bases and J 6 bases, with 20 bases left between them. The length of the CDR3 is 15 residues. Germline values: CDR1 KGHSH, CDR2 LQKENI.

This clone was picked up a small number of times. The chain is built from TRBV11-3 and TRBJ2-2; D may match TRBD1 or TRBD2 (5 bases each). There are 13 residues in the CDR3. Germline-derived CDR1 and CDR2 are SGHNT and YENEEA. V was cut by 5 bases and J by 7 bases, with 11 bases left in between. The CDR3 region has the DNA TGTGCCAGCAGCCCACTTGGGGGCGGGGAGCTGTTTTTT. Translation gives CASSPLGGGELFF.

The chain employs TRBV30 and TRBJ2-4, with D tentatively TRBD2 (6 bases). Germline CDR1 and CDR2: GTSNPN and SVGIG (reference sequence). CDR3 length: 16 amino acids. V shed 3 bases and J shed 0 bases, with 15 bases lying between them. This chain's CDR3 is CAWSGPGLGAKNIQYF. Written as DNA, the CDR3 is TGTGCCTGGAGCGGCCCGGGACTTGGAGCCAAAAACATTCAGTACTTC. The variable domain in full, completed from reference TRBV30 and TRBJ2-4, reads SQTIHQWPATLVQPVGSPLSLECTVEGTSNPNLYWYRQAAGRGLQLLFYSVGIGQISSEVPQNLSASRPQDRQFILSSKKLLLSDSGFYLCAWSGPGLGAKNIQYFGAGTRLSVL.

The chain employs TRBV29-1 and TRBJ2-7; unclear D gene. V was pared by 0 bases and J by 3 bases, with 9 bases between. From germline, CDR1 is SQVTM and CDR2 ANQGSEA. The CDR3 covers 13 residues. CDR3 protein: CSVEDPGGYEQYF. DNA of the CDR3: TGCAGCGTTGAAGATCCCGGCGGCTACGAGCAGTACTTC.